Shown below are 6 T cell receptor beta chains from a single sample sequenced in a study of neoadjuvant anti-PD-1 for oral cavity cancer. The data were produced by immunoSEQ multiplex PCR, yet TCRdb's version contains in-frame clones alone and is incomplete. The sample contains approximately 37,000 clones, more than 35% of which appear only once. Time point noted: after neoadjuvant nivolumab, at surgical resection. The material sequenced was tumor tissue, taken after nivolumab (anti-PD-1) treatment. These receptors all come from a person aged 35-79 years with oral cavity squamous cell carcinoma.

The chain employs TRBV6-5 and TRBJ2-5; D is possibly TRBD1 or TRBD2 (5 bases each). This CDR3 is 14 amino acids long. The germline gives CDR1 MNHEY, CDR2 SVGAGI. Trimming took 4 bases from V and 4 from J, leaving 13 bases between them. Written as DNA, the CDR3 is TGTGCCAGCAGTTGGGACCGGATGGGAGAGACCCAGTACTTC. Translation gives CASSWDRMGETQYF.

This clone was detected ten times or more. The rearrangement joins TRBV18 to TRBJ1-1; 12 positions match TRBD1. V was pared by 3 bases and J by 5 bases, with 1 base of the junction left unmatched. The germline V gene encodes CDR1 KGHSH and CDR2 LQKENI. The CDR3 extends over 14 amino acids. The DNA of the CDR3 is TGTGCCAGCTCACCGGGACAGGGGGCGACTGAAGCTTTCTTT. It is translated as CASSPGQGATEAFF.

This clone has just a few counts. The CDR3 DNA is TGTGCCAGCACCAAACAGGGGGACACTGAAGCTTTCTTT. This codes for CASTKQGDTEAFF. The rearrangement links TRBV6-1 to TRBJ1-1; TRBD1 matches at 8 bases. Germline V gene data show CDR1 as MNHNS and CDR2 as SASEGT. The CDR3 runs 13 residues. J lost 3 bases, V lost 7 bases, and 4 bases had no gene match.

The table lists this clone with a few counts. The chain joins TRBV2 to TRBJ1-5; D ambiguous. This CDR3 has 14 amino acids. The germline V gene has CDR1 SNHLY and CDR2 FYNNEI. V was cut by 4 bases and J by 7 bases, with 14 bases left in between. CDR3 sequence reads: CASSGMGNNQPQHF. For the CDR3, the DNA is TGTGCCAGCAGTGGGATGGGGAACAACCAGCCCCAGCATTTT.

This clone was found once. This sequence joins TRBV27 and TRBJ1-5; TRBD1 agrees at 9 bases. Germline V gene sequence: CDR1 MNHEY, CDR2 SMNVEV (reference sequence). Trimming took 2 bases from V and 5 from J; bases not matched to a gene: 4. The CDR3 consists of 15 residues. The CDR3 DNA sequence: TGTGCCAGCAGTTTAAGGACAGGGGAAGATCAGCCCCAGCATTTT. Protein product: CASSLRTGEDQPQHF.

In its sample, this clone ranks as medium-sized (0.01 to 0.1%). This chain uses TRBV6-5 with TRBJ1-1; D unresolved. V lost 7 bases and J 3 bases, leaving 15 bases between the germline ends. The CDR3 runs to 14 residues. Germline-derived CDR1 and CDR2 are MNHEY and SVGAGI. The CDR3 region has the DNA TGTGCCAGCACTAACGTGTGGGAACACACTGAAGCTTTCTTT. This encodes CASTNVWEHTEAFF.